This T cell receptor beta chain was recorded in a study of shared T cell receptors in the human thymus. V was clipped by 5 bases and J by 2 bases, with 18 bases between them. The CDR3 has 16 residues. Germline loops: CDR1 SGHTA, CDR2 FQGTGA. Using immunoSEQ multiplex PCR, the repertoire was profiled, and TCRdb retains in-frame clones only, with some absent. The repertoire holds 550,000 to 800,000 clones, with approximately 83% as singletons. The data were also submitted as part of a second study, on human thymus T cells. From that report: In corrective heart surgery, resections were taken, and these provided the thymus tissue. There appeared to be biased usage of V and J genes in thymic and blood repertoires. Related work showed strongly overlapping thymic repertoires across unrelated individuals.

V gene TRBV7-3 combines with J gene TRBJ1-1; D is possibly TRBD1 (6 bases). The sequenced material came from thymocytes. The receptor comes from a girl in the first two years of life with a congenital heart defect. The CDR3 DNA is TGTGCCAGCAGCCCGGACACCGGGACACTCAACACTGAAGCTTTCTTT. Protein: CASSPDTGTLNTEAFF.